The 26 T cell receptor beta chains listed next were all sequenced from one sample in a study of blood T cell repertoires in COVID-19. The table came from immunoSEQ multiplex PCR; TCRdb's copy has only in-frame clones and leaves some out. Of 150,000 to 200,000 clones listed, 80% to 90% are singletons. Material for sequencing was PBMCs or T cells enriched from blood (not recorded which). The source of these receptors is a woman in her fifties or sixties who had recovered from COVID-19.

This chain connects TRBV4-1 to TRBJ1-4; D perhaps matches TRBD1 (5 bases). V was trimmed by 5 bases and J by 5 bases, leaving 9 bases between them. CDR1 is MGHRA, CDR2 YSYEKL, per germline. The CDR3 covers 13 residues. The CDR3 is CASSATENEKLFF. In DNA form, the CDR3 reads TGCGCCAGCAGCGCGACAGAGAATGAAAAACTGTTTTTT.

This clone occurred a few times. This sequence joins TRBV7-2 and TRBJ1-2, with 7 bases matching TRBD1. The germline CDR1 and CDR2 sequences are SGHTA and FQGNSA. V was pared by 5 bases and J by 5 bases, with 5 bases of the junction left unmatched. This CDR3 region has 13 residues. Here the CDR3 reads CASSPTGVYGYTF. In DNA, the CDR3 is TGTGCCAGCAGCCCCACAGGGGTATATGGCTACACCTTC.

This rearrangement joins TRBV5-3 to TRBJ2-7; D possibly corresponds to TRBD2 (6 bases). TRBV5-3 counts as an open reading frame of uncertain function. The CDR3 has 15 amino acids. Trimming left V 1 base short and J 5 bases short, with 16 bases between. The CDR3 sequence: CARSLSLDYPNEQYF. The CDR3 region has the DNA TGTGCCAGAAGCTTGAGTTTGGACTACCCCAACGAGCAGTACTTC.

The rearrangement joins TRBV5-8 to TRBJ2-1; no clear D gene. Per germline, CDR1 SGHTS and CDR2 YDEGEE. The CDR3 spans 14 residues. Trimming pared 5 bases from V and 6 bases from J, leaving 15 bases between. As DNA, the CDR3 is TGTGCCAGCAGTAGCCGCGGCATCGGCAATGAGCAGTTCTTC. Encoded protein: CASSSRGIGNEQFF. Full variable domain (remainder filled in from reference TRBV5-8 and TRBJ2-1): EAGVTQSPTHLIKTRGQQATLRCSPISGHTSVYWYQQALGLGLQFLLWYDEGEERNRGNFPPRFSGRQFPNYSSELNVNALELEDSALYLCASSSRGIGNEQFFGPGTRLTVL.

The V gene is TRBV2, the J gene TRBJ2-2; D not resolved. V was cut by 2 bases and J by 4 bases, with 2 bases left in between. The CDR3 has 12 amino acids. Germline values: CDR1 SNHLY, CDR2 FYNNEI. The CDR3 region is CASSELTGELFF. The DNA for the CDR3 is TGTGCCAGCAGTGAACTCACCGGGGAGCTGTTTTTT.

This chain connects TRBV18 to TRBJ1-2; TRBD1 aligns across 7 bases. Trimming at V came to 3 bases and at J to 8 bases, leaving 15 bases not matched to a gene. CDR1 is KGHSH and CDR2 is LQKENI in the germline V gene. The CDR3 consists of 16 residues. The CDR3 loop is CASSPQEGAQREGYTF. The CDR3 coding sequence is TGTGCCAGCTCACCGCAGGAGGGGGCGCAACGGGAGGGCTACACCTTC.

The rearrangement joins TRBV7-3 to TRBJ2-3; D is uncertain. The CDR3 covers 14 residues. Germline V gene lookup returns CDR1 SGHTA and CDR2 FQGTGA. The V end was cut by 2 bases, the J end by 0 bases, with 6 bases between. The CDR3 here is CASSLAGSTDTQYF. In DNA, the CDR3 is TGTGCCAGCAGCTTAGCCGGGAGCACAGATACGCAGTATTTT. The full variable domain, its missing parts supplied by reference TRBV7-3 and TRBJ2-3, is GAGVSQTPSNKVTEKGKYVELRCDPISGHTALYWYRQSLGQGPEFLIYFQGTGAADDSGLPNDRFFAVRPEGSVSTLKIQRTERGDSAVYLCASSLAGSTDTQYFGPGTRLTVL.

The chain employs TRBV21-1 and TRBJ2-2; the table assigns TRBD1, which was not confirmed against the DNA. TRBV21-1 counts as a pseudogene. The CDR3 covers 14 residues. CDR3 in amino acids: CANLPGHDTGELFF. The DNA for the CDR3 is TGTGCCAACCTACCGGGACACGACACCGGGGAGCTGTTTTTT.

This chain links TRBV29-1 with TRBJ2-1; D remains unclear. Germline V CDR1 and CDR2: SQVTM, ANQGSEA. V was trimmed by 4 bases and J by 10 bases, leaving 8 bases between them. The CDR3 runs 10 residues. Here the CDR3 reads CSVALGEQFF. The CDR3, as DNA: TGCAGCGTTGCCTTGGGCGAGCAGTTCTTC.

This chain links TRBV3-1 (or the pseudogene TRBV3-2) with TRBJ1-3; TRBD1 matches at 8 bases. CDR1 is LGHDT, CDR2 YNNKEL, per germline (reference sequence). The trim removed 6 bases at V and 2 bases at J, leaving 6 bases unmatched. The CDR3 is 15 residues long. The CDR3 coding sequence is TGTGCCAGCAGGAAATGGACAGGGACTGGAAACACCATATATTTT. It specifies CASRKWTGTGNTIYF.

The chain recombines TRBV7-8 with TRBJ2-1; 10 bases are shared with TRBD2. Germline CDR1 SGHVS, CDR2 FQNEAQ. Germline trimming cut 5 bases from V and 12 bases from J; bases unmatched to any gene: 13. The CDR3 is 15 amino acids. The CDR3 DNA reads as TGTGCCAGCAGCCTAAATAGCGGGAGGTGGATAAGGCAGTTCTTC. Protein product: CASSLNSGRWIRQFF.

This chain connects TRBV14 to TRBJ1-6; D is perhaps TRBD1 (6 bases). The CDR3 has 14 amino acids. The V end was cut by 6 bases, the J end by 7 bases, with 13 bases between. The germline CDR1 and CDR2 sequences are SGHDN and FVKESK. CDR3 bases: TGTGCCAGCAGAAATACCCAGGGGAATTCACCCCTCCACTTT. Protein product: CASRNTQGNSPLHF.

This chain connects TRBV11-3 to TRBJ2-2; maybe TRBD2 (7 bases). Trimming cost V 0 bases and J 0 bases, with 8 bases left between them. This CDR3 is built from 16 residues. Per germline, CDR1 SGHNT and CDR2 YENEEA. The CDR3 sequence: CASSLEGGANTGELFF. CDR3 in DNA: TGTGCCAGCAGCTTAGAAGGGGGGGCGAACACCGGGGAGCTGTTTTTT. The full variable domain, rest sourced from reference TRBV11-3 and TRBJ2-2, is EAGVVQSPRYKIIEKKQPVAFWCNPISGHNTLYWYLQNLGQGPELLIRYENEEAVDDSQLPKDRFSAERLKGVDSTLKIQPAELGDSAVYLCASSLEGGANTGELFFGEGSRLTVL.

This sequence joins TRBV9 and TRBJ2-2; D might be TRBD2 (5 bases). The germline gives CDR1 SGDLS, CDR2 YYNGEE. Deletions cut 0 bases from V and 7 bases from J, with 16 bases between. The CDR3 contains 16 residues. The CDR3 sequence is CASSVDSGILGGELFF. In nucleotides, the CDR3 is TGTGCCAGCAGCGTAGATTCCGGGATTCTCGGCGGGGAGCTGTTTTTT.

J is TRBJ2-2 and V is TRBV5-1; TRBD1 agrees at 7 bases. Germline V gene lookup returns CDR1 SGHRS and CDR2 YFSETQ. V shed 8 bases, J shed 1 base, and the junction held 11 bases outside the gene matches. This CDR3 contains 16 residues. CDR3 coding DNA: TGCGCCAGTTCTCAACAGGGGATCGAGAACACCGGGGAGCTGTTTTTT. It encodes CASSQQGIENTGELFF.

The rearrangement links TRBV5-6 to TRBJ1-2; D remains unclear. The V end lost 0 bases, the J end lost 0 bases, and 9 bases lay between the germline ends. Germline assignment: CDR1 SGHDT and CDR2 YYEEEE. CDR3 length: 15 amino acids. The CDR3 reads CASSLESLSNYGYTF. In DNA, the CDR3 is TGTGCCAGCAGCTTGGAGTCCCTATCTAACTATGGCTACACCTTC.

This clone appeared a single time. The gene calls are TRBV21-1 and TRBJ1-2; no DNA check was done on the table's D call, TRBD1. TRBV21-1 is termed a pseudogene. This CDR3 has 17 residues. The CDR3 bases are TGTGCCAGCAGCAAAGGAGGGACAGGGGAAGGGAACTATGGCTACACCTTC. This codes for CASSKGGTGEGNYGYTF.

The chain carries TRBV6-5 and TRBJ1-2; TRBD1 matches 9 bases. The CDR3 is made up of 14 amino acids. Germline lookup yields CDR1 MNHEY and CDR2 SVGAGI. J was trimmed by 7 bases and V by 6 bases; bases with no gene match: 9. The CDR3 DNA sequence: TGTGCCAGCAGACAGACAGGGGGTCTCGGTGGCTACACCTTC. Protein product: CASRQTGGLGGYTF.

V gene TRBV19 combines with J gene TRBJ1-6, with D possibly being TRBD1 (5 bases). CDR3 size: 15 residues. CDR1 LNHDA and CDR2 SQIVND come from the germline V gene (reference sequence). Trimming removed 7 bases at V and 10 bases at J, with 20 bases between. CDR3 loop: CASTGLGGKGSPLHF. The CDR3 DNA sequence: TGTGCCAGTACGGGACTTGGAGGGAAGGGGTCACCCCTCCACTTT.

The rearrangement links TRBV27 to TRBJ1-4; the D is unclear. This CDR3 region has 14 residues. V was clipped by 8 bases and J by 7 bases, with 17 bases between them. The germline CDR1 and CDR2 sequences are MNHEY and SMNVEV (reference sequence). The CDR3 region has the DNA TGTGCCAGCTCCTCTGGGCCTGATGGTGAAAAACTGTTTTTT. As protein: CASSSGPDGEKLFF.

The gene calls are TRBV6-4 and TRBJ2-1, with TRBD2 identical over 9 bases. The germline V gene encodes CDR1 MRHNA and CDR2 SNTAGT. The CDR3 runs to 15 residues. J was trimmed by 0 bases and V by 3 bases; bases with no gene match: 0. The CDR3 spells CASSEREGSYNEQFF. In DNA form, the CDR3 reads TGTGCCAGCAGTGAGCGGGAGGGCTCCTACAATGAGCAGTTCTTC.

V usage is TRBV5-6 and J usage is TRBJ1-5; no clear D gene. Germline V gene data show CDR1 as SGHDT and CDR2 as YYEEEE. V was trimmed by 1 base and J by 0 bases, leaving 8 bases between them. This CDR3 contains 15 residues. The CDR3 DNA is TGTGCCAGCAGCTTGAGAGGGTATAGCAATCAGCCCCAGCATTTT. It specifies CASSLRGYSNQPQHF.

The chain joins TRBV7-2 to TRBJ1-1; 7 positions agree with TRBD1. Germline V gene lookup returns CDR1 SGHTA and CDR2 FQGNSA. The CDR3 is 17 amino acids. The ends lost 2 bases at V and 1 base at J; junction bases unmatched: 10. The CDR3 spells CASSLIGGAGPNTEAFF. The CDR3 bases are TGTGCCAGCAGCTTAATAGGGGGCGCGGGCCCGAACACTGAAGCTTTCTTT.

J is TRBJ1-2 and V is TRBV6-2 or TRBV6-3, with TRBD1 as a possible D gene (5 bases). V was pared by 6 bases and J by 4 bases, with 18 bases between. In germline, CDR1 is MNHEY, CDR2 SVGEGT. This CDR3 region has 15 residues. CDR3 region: CASSRSTGIVYGYTF. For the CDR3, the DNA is TGTGCCAGCAGCCGAAGTACAGGAATCGTCTATGGCTACACCTTC.

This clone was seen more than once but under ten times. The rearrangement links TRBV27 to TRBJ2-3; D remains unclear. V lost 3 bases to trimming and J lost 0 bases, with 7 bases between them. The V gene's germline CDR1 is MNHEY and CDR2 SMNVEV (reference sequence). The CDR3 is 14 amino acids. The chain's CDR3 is CASSLSASTDTQYF. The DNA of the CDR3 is TGTGCCAGCAGTTTGAGTGCTAGCACAGATACGCAGTATTTT.

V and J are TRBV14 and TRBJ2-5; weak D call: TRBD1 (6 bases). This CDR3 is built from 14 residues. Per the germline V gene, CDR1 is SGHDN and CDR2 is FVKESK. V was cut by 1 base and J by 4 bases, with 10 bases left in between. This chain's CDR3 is CASSQVGARETQYF. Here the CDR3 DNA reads TGTGCCAGCAGCCAAGTGGGGGCTCGAGAGACCCAGTACTTC.